A selection of T cell receptor beta chains follows, all from one sample in a study of regulatory T cells in long-lasting Graves disease. TCRdb reprocessed the multiplex PCR reads with MiXCR, giving one entry per CDR3 protein. The repertoire holds fewer than 400,000 distinct CDR3 sequences, with around 21% as singletons. The source material was peripheral blood mononuclear cells (PBMCs), sampled when the disease was refractory, from a patient treated with antithyroid drugs. The origin of the receptors is a female donor with Graves disease. Each CDR3 is given with its conserved first and last residue. The D gene is left open where the match is weak. A row's size may be missing; if present it is once, few, many or a size class.

d_gene,j_gene,v_gene,abundance,CDR3aa,CDR3nt
NA,TRBJ2-5,TRBV4-2,NA,CASSLYGSAEGETQYF,TGTGCCAGCAGCCTCTATGGATCAGCGGAGGGAGAGACCCAGTACTTC
NA,TRBJ1-5,TRBV12-5,NA,CASGLVIGGVGNQPQHF,TGTGCTAGTGGTTTGGTCATCGGGGGGGTTGGCAATCAGCCCCAGCATTTT
NA,TRBJ1-3,TRBV6-5,few,CASSYPPGGRTGNTIYF,TGTGCCAGCAGTTACCCCCCTGGGGGGCGAACTGGAAACACCATATATTTT
NA,TRBJ1-5,TRBV29-1,few,CSVQQGLQPQHF,TGCAGCGTTCAACAGGGACTACAGCCCCAGCATTTT
NA,TRBJ1-5,TRBV7-2,many,CASSRGSNQPQHF,TGTGCCAGCAGCCGAGGAAGCAATCAGCCCCAGCATTTT
NA,TRBJ2-7,TRBV11-2,NA,CASSLGSVSYEQYF,TGTGCCAGCAGCTTAGGTTCCGTCTCCTACGAGCAGTACTTC
NA,TRBJ1-2,TRBV9,few,CASTPGPLANYGYTF,TGTGCCAGCACCCCTGGCCCTCTAGCTAACTATGGCTACACCTTC
NA,TRBJ2-7,TRBV30,many,CAWILGYEQYF,TGTGCCTGGATACTCGGTTACGAGCAGTACTTC
NA,TRBJ2-6,TRBV27,NA,CAGTISGANVLTF,TGTGCCGGCACCATCTCTGGGGCCAACGTCCTGACTTTC
TRBD2,TRBJ2-7,TRBV20-1,NA,CSARDSGTSHEQYF,TGCAGTGCTAGGGACTCCGGGACTAGCCACGAGCAGTACTTC
NA,TRBJ1-1,TRBV20-1,NA,CSARQPQGQNTEAFF,TGCAGTGCCCGACAACCCCAGGGCCAGAACACTGAAGCTTTCTTT
NA,TRBJ2-7,TRBV10-3,NA,CAISPGGAGISYEQYF,TGTGCCATCAGTCCCGGGGGAGCGGGCATTTCCTACGAGCAGTACTTC
TRBD2,TRBJ2-7,TRBV20-1,NA,CSAPRLAGAYEQYF,TGCAGTGCTCCTAGACTAGCGGGAGCCTACGAGCAGTACTTC
NA,TRBJ1-1,TRBV12-3/TRBV12-4,NA,CASSGWTLNTEAFF,TGTGCCAGCAGTGGCTGGACGTTGAACACTGAAGCTTTCTTT
NA,TRBJ2-5,TRBV3-1,many,CASSQGQLRGAAETQYF,TGTGCCAGCAGCCAAGGCCAACTGAGGGGCGCTGCGGAGACCCAGTACTTC
TRBD2,TRBJ2-7,TRBV20-1,many,CSALLGLAGPYEQYF,TGCAGTGCTTTGCTAGGACTAGCGGGCCCCTACGAGCAGTACTTC
NA,TRBJ2-3,TRBV6-2/TRBV6-3,NA,CASSVGLPTSTDTQYF,TGTGCCAGCAGCGTAGGACTACCCACTAGCACAGATACGCAGTATTTT
NA,TRBJ2-7,TRBV19,NA,CATADSASYEQYF,TGTGCCACTGCGGACAGTGCATCCTACGAGCAGTACTTC
NA,TRBJ2-7,TRBV28,many,CASSSGDVPYEQYF,TGTGCCAGCAGTTCAGGGGACGTACCCTACGAGCAGTACTTC
NA,TRBJ1-1,TRBV2,many,CASSFALTIANTEAFF,TGTGCCAGCAGTTTTGCCCTTACAATAGCGAACACTGAAGCTTTCTTT
NA,TRBJ1-2,TRBV7-2,NA,CASSLASSANYGYTF,TGTGCCAGCAGCTTAGCATCGTCTGCTAACTATGGCTACACCTTC
NA,TRBJ2-5,TRBV6-2/TRBV6-3,many,CASSYSPGVGETQYF,TGTGCCAGCAGTTACTCGCCAGGGGTTGGGGAGACCCAGTACTTC
TRBD2,TRBJ2-7,TRBV20-1,NA,CSARDDGQAGGPPTYEQYF,TGCAGTGCTAGAGATGACGGTCAAGCGGGAGGGCCTCCTACCTACGAGCAGTACTTC
TRBD1,TRBJ1-2,TRBV4-3,NA,CASSQDYRQGAVYGYTF,TGCGCCAGCAGCCAAGATTATCGCCAGGGGGCGGTCTATGGCTACACCTTC
NA,TRBJ1-2,TRBV27,few,CASSRSGLAENYGYTF,TGTGCCAGCAGTCGCTCAGGGTTGGCTGAGAACTATGGCTACACCTTC
TRBD1,TRBJ1-4,TRBV6-5,many,CASSYGRGTEKLFF,TGTGCCAGCAGTTACGGCAGGGGGACTGAAAAACTGTTTTTT
TRBD1,TRBJ2-7,TRBV29-1,many,CSAEARTGTGEQYF,TGCAGCGCCGAGGCCCGGACAGGGACTGGCGAGCAGTACTTC
TRBD1,TRBJ1-1,TRBV11-2,many,CASSRDRGPRSTEAFF,TGTGCCAGCAGCCGCGACAGGGGGCCACGGAGCACTGAAGCTTTCTTT
NA,TRBJ1-6,TRBV10-2,NA,CASSDGGNNSPLHF,TGCGCCAGCAGTGATGGGGGTAATAATTCACCCCTCCACTTT
TRBD1,TRBJ2-7,TRBV12-3/TRBV12-4,many,CASSSDRGAYEQYF,TGTGCCAGCAGTAGTGACAGGGGGGCCTACGAGCAGTACTTC
TRBD1,TRBJ2-5,TRBV6-1,few,CASSPGQGFQETQYF,TGTGCCAGCAGCCCGGGACAGGGTTTCCAAGAGACCCAGTACTTC